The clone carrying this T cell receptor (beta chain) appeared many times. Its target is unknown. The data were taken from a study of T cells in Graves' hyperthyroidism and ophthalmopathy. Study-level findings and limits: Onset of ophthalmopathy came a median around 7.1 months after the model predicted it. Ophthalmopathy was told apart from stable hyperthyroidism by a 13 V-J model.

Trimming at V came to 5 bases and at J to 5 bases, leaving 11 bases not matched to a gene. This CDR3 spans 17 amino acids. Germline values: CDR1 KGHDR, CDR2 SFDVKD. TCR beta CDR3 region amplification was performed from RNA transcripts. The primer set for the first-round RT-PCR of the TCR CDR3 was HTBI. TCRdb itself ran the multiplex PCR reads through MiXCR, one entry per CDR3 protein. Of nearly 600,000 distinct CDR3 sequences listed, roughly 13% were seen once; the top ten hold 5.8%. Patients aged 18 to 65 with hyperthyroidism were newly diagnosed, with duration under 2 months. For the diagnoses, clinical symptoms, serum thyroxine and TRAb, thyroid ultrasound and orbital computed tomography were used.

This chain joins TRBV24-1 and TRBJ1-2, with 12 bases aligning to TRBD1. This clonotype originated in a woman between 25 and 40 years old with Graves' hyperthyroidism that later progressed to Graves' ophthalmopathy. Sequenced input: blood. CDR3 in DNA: TGTGCCACCAGTGGAATGGGACAGGGGGCGCCGGGATATGGCTACACCTTC. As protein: CATSGMGQGAPGYGYTF.